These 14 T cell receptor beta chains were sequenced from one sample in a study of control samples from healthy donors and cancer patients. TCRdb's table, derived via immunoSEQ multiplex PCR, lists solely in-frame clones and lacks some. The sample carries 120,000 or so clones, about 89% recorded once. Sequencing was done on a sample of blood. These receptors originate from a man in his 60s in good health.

The CDR3 loop is CASSEGFTGEQYF. The CDR3 coding sequence is TGTGCCAGCAGTGAAGGGTTTACCGGGGAGCAGTACTTC. J is TRBJ2-7 and V is TRBV6-1; the D is unclear. V was cut by 1 base and J by 7 bases, with 11 bases left in between. The germline V gene encodes CDR1 MNHNS and CDR2 SASEGT. There are 13 residues in the CDR3.

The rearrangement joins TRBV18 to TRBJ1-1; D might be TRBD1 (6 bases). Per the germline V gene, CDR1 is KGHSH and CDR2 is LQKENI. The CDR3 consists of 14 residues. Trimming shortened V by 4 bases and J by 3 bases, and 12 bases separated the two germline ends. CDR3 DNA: TGTGCCAGCTCACGAGGGGGGAGCCACACTGAAGCTTTCTTT. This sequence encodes CASSRGGSHTEAFF.

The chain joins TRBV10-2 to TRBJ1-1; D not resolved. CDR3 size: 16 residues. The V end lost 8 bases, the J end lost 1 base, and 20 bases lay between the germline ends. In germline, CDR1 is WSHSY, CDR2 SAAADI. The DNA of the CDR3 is TGCGCCAGCTCATCCTCCGGGTGGGCGGCGAACACTGAAGCTTTCTTT. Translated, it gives CASSSSGWAANTEAFF.

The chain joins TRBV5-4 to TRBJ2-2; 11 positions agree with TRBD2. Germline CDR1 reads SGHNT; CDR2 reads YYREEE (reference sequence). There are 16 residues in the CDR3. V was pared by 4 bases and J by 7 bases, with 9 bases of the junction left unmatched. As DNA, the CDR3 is TGTGCCAGCAGCGGCCTTAGCGGGGGGGCCGGCGGGGAGCTGTTTTTT. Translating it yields CASSGLSGGAGGELFF.

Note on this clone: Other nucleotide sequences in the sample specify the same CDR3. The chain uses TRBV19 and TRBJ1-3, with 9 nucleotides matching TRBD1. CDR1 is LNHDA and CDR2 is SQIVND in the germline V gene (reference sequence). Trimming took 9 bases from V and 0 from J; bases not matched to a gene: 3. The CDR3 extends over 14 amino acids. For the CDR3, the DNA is TGTGCCAGCTCGACAGGGGGCTCTGGAAACACCATATATTTT. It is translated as CASSTGGSGNTIYF.

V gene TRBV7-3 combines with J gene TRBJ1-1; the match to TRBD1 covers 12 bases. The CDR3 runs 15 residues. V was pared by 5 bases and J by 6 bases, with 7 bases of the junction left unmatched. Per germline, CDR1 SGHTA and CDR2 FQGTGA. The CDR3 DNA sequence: TGTGCCAGCAGCGAGGGACAGGGGGCGACCTCTGAAGCTTTCTTT. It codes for CASSEGQGATSEAFF. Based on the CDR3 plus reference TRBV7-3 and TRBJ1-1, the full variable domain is GAGVSQTPSNKVTEKGKYVELRCDPISGHTALYWYRQSLGQGPEFLIYFQGTGAADDSGLPNDRFFAVRPEGSVSTLKIQRTERGDSAVYLCASSEGQGATSEAFFGQGTRLTVV.

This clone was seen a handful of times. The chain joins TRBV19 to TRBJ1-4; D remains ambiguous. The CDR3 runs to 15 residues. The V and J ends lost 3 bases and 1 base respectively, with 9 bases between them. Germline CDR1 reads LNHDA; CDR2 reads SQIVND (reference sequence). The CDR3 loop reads CASSMSLVTNEKLFF. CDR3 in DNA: TGTGCCAGTAGTATGTCGCTGGTAACTAATGAAAAACTGTTTTTT.

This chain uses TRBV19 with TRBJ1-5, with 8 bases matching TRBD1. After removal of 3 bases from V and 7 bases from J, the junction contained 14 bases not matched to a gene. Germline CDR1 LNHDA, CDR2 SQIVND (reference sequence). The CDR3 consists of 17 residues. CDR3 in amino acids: CASSINPASWTGQPQHF. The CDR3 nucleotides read TGTGCCAGTAGTATTAACCCGGCATCATGGACAGGGCAGCCCCAGCATTTT. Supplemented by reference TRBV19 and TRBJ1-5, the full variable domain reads DGGITQSPKYLFRKEGQNVTLSCEQNLNHDAMYWYRQDPGQGLRLIYYSQIVNDFQKGDIAEGYSVSREKKESFPLTVTSAQKNPTAFYLCASSINPASWTGQPQHFGDGTRLSIL.

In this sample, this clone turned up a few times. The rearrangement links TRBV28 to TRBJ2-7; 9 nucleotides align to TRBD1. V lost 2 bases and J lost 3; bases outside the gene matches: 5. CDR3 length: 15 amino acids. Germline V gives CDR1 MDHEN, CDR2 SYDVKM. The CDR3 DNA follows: TGTGCCAGCAGTTTACCGGGACAGGGTCTCTACGAGCAGTACTTC. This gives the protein CASSLPGQGLYEQYF.

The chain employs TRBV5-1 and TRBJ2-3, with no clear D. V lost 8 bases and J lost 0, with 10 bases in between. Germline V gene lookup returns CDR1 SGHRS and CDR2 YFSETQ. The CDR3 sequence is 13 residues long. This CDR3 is CASQKSSTDTQYF. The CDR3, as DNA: TGCGCCAGTCAGAAGTCTAGCACAGATACGCAGTATTTT.

Here the CDR3 reads CASSLSGGATEQFF. The CDR3 DNA sequence: TGTGCCAGCAGCCTTAGCGGGGGGGCCACTGAGCAGTTCTTC. V usage is TRBV4-2 and J usage is TRBJ2-1, with 11 bases aligning to TRBD2. Looked up from germline, CDR1 is LGHNA and CDR2 is YNFKEQ. Trimming cost V 4 bases and J 9 bases; bases outside gene matches: 5. The CDR3 spans 14 residues.

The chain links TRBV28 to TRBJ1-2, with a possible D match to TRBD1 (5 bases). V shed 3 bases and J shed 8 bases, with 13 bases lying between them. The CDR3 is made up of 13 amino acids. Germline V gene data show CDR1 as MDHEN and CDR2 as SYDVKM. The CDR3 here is CASSFLGVEGYTF. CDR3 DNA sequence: TGTGCCAGCAGTTTCTTAGGGGTAGAGGGCTACACCTTC.

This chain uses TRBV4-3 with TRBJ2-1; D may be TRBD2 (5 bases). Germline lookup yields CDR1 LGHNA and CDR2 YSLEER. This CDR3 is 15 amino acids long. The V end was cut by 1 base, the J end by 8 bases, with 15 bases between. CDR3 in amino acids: CASSQGLTPADEQFF. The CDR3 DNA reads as TGCGCCAGCAGCCAAGGGCTGACCCCAGCGGATGAGCAGTTCTTC.

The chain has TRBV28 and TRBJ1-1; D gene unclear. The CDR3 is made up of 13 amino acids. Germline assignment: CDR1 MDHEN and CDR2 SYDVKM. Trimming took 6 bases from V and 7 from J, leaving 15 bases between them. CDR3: CASRYNGEREAFF. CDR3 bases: TGTGCCAGCAGGTACAACGGGGAGCGTGAAGCTTTCTTT.